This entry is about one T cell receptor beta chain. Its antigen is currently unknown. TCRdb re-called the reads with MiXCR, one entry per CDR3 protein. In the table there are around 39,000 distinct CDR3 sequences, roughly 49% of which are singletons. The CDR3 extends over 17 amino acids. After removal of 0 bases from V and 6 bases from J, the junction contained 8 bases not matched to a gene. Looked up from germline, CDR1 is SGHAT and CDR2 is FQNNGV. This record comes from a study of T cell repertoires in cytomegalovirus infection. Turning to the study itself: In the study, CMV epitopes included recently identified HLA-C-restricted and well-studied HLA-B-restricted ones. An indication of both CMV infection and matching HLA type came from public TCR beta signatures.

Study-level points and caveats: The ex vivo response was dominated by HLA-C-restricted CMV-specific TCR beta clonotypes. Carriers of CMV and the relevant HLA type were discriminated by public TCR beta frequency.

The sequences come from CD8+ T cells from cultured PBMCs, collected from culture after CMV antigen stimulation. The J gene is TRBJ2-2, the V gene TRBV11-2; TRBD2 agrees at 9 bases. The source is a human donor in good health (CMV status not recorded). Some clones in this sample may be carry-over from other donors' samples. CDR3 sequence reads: CASSLEWAGGPAGELFF. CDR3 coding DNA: TGTGCCAGCAGCTTAGAATGGGCGGGAGGGCCCGCCGGGGAGCTGTTTTTT. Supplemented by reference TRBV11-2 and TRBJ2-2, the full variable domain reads EAGVAQSPRYKIIEKRQSVAFWCNPISGHATLYWYQQILGQGPKLLIQFQNNGVVDDSQLPKDRFSAERLKGVDSTLKIQPAKLEDSAVYLCASSLEWAGGPAGELFFGEGSRLTVL.